This note documents a single T cell receptor beta chain sequence. Its antigen is not identified. The data stem from a study of T cell responses to AZD1222 COVID-19 vaccine. Points from the study as a whole: Reports indicate that nearly half of spike-specific TCRs are directed at unmutated variant regions. The span of vaccine-associated CD4 TCRs extended across spike, with dominance at 160-218 and 743-854.

Profiled with immunoSEQ multiplex PCR; TCRdb holds only in-frame clones, not every one. The data show about 170,000 clones, roughly 87% seen once. The CDR3 contains 13 residues. Second doses that came at about 4 or about 12 weeks were put together. The input for sequencing was peripheral blood, taken 28 days after the second AZD1222 dose. This sequence was found in an adult who received the AZD1222 COVID-19 vaccine. The chain links TRBV1 to TRBJ1-4; the D call of TRBD1 is as the table states it, not checked on the DNA. TRBV1 is a pseudogene segment. CDR3 loop: CTSSQENREKLFF. CDR3 DNA sequence: TGCACCAGCAGCCAAGAAAACAGGGAAAAACTGTTTTTT.